The sequence of this T cell receptor beta chain was determined in a study of CXCR3-negative and CXCR3-positive naive CD8 T cells (dated by TCRdb to 2018 to 2020). Background for the entire study: In total, about 135 million TRB reads were obtained, or roughly 1.5 +/- 0.3 million reads per library. Diversity and physicochemical repertoire analyses were performed on about 12 donors pooled from two independent experiments. Naive subsets from about 5 donors and memory cells from 3 donors were included in the TRBV-TRBJ cluster analysis.

The sample was run on a NextSeq 550. The Human TCR Profiling Kit (MiLaboratory) was used to make UMI-labeled 5' RACE TRB cDNA libraries. The full amount of extracted RNA was used for cDNA synthesis, and the full amount of resulting cDNA was used for PCR amplification. Libraries were prepared in parallel using an identical number of PCR cycles. The study's own analysis went as follows. With a requirement of at least two reads per UMI, MIGEC and MiXCR extracted about 52,000 +/- 9,100 unique UMI-labeled TRB cDNA molecules per library. An average of approximately 40,000 +/- 10,000 functional in-frame TRB CDR3 nucleotide clonotypes without stop codons was found per library. Diversity metrics, including normalized Shannon-Wiener and Chao1, were computed in VDJtools after downsampling to 5000 UMI-labeled TRB molecules per sample. For the central five CDR3 residues, VDJtools calculated physicochemical properties weighted by clonotype size, namely interaction energy, strength, volume and Kidera factor 4. The reads were reprocessed in TCRdb, with one entry per CDR3 protein sequence and no accompanying DNA. The V and J calls and clone size are TCRdb's, not the authors'. This sample's listing comprises some 130,000 distinct CDR3 sequences. Together, the top ten hold 0.29% of the sample.

Study-wide findings and limitations: Comparably high repertoire diversity was found in both naive subsets, whereas much lower repertoire diversity was found in memory CD8+ T cells. TRB CDR3s from CXCR3-positive naive cells showed higher hydrophobicity (lower Kidera factor 4), lower energy, and higher strength and volume indices than CXCR3-negative naive cells. Because surface CD5, which has been linked to self-reactivity in mice, was comparable between naive subsets, TCR interaction strength was also inferred from TRB CDR3 physicochemical properties. Within the same donor, TRBV-TRBJ usage looked similar between naive CXCR3-negative and CXCR3-positive cells, but memory cells had distinct patterns. Because CXCR3 expression was partially decreased after cryopreservation, freshly isolated PBMCs were used for most assays.

A note on this clonotype: What this receptor recognizes is not known.

Each CD8+ T cell subset was flow-sorted in triplicate, and 300,000 to 350,000 cells per subset were placed directly into RLT lysis buffer. To keep memory contaminants out, a stringent definition of naive CD8+ T cells was applied: CD45RO-CCR7+CD27+CD95-. Peripheral blood mononuclear cells were isolated from buffy coats by standard density gradient centrifugation. Naive CXCR3-negative and CXCR3-positive CD8+ T cells were flow-sorted using a FACSAria III. An RNeasy Mini Kit was used to extract total RNA from the sorted cells. According to the germline V gene, CDR1 reads SQVTM and CDR2 reads ANQGSEA. The CDR3 contains 14 residues, cysteine and phenylalanine counted. The protein alone is recorded here.

This chain is built from TRBV29-1 and TRBJ2-1; the D call of TRBD2 rests on TCRdb alone, since no DNA is present to check it. The receptor was derived from a human donor in good health. Some clones in this sample may be carry-over from other donors' samples. What was sequenced was naive CXCR3- CD8+ T cells from blood. The sample's cell subset or site label, in plain terms: CD45RO-CCR7+CD27+CD95- naive CD8+ T cells lacking CXCR3 (TNR3-). The CDR3 region reads CSVELAGTYNEQFF.